A single T cell receptor (beta chain) is shown here with its context. What it binds is unknown. The data were obtained in a study of cytomegalovirus exposure and HLA in healthy donors. Study context: Early released data had 80 million or so unique TCRs, all coming from HLA-typed donors.

In the PCR, 60 Vbeta and 13 Jbeta primers were used. Generated by immunoSEQ multiplex PCR, the TCRdb table keeps only in-frame clones and is missing some. The data show about 110,000 clones, with 82% seen just once and roughly 22% held by the top ten. V was clipped by 10 bases and J by 2 bases; unmatched bases: 7. Germline V gene sequence: CDR1 LNHDA, CDR2 SQIVND (reference sequence). The CDR3 runs 14 residues. Study results and limitations: The analysis excluded some indistinguishable V segments, including TRBV6-2 and TRBV6-3. Earlier analysis found most TCR beta V segments productive about 90% or about 30% of the time. The study carried out a later analysis of TCR beta sequences. It associated some 18,000 of them with specific HLA alleles at a false discovery rate of 0.05.

The sample consisted of PBMCs. The chain recombines TRBV19 with TRBJ2-2; TRBD1 matches at 7 bases. This receptor was taken from a man aged 30-40 years in good health and CMV-seropositive. For the CDR3, the DNA is TGTGCCACCTCGGGGACAGTCAACACCGGGGAGCTGTTTTTT. It is translated as CATSGTVNTGELFF.